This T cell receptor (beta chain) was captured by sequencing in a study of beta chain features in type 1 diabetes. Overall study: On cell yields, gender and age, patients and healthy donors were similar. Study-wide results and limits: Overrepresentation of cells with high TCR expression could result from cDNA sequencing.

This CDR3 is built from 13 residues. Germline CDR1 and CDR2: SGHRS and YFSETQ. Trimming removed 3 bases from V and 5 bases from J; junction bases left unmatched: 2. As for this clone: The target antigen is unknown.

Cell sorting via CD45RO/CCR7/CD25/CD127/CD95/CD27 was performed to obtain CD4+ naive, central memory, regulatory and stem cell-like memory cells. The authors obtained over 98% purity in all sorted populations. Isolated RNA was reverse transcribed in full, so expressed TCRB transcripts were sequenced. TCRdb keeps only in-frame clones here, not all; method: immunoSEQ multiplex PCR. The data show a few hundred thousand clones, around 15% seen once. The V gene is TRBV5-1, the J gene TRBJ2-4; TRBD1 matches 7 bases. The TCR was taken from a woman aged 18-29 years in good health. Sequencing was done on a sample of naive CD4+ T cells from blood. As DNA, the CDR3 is TGCGCCAGCAGCTGGGACAGAGAAAACATTCAGTACTTC. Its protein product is CASSWDRENIQYF.